What follows is one TCR beta chain and its context. This CDR3 has 15 residues. Trimming took 0 bases from V and 9 from J, leaving 16 bases between them. Germline V gene sequence: CDR1 SGDLS, CDR2 YYNGEE. Clones were read by immunoSEQ multiplex PCR, and TCRdb kept only the in-frame ones, dropping some. The profile shows 270,000 or so clones, about 80% of them singletons. This record belongs to a study of blood T cell repertoires in COVID-19. The wider study: COVID-19 samples collected from the United States, Italy and Spain covered acute and convalescent phases. T cells, B-cell-depleted T cells, or PBMCs supplied cDNA or gDNA.

This study enrolled people aged roughly 18 to 100 from about two dozen US geographic areas. Each recovered donor of Cohort 3 presented with two negative PCRs, clearance, or symptom resolution. The material sequenced was PBMCs or T cells enriched from blood (not recorded which). The V and J genes are TRBV9 and TRBJ2-1; possibly TRBD2 for D (6 bases). The clonotype was recovered from a man in his forties or fifties who had recovered from COVID-19. The CDR3 spells CASSVDETSGGEQFF. DNA for the CDR3: TGTGCCAGCAGCGTAGATGAGACTAGTGGTGGTGAGCAGTTCTTC.